The present TCR beta chain was sequenced within a study of T cell responses to AZD1222 COVID-19 vaccine. Profiling relied on immunoSEQ multiplex PCR, and the TCRdb table lists in-frame clones only, not all of them. Among under 150,000 clones, under 95% were seen once, and the ten largest hold about 1.8%. A word on this clone: Its antigen is unknown.

V lost 7 bases, J lost 4 bases, and 15 bases lay in between. CDR1 is MNHEY and CDR2 is SVGAGI in the germline V gene. The CDR3 loop spans 14 amino acids. Study observations and caveats: Reports say nearly half of spike-specific TCRs go after unmutated variant regions.

The rearrangement joins TRBV6-5 to TRBJ2-3; D ambiguous. This material consisted of peripheral blood, taken 28 days after the second AZD1222 dose. This TCR was recovered from an adult who received the AZD1222 COVID-19 vaccine. The CDR3 DNA is TGTGCCAGCACCCCTCAGTCCAGCGCAGATACGCAGTATTTT. It specifies CASTPQSSADTQYF.